The following is a T cell receptor (beta chain) sequence with its context. The germline V gene has CDR1 SGHNT and CDR2 YYREEE (reference sequence). The CDR3 runs to 15 residues. J gave up 2 bases and V 0 bases, and 5 bases lay outside the gene matches. This record comes from a study of control samples from healthy donors and cancer patients. Profiling relied on immunoSEQ multiplex PCR, and the TCRdb table lists in-frame clones only, not all of them. The data show over 10,000 clones, just under 95% seen once. What was sequenced was PBMCs. The chain is built from TRBV5-4 and TRBJ2-7, with TRBD1 matching over 7 bases. The source of this sequence is a man older than 75 with lung cancer. For the CDR3, the DNA is TGTGCCAGCAGCTTGGGAAGGGGGCCCCCCTACGAGCAGTACTTC. Protein sequence: CASSLGRGPPYEQYF.